This TCR beta chain emerged from a study of blood T cell repertoires in COVID-19. Looking at the study overall: T cells, B-cell-depleted T cells, or PBMCs supplied cDNA or gDNA.

Clinical history as reported by participants underpinned cohort assignment. How the authors handled the data: Reference gene primer amplification gave estimated nucleated cell counts. Produced via immunoSEQ multiplex PCR; TCRdb's table is partial and in-frame only. V and J calls and clone size are as listed in that table; D and trimming were resolved from the DNA. The table shows some 150,000 clones, with roughly 90% occurring only once. Between the trimmed V and J ends, which lost 4 bases and 1 base, there was a span of 22 bases. The germline V gene encodes CDR1 MNHEY and CDR2 SVGEGT. The CDR3 is 18 residues long.

The rearrangement joins TRBV6-2 or TRBV6-3 to TRBJ2-5; tentative D call: TRBD1 (6 bases). This receptor was taken from a woman aged 30 to 39 with acute COVID-19. Sequencing input: PBMCs or T cells enriched from blood (not recorded which). CDR3 in amino acids: CASSLGYGSGASQETQYF. CDR3 in DNA: TGTGCCAGCAGTTTAGGTTACGGGTCAGGGGCTTCCCAAGAGACCCAGTACTTC.